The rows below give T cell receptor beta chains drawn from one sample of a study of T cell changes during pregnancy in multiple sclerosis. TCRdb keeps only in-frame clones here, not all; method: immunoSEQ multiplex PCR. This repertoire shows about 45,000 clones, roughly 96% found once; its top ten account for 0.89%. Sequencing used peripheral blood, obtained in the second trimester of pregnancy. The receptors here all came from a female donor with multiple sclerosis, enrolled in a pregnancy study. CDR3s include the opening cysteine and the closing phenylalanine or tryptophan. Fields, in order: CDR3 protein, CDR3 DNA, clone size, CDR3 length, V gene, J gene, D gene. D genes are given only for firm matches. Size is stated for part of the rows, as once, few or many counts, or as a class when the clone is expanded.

CDR3: CASSSDLTGAGGYTF
DNA: TGCGCCAGCAGCTCGGACCTGACAGGGGCTGGCGGCTACACCTTC
size: once
length: 15
V: TRBV5-1
J: TRBJ1-2
D: TRBD1

CDR3: CSVVGGGAGANVLTF
DNA: TGCAGCGTTGTCGGGGGGGGCGCTGGGGCCAACGTCCTGACTTTC
size: .
length: 15
V: TRBV29-1
J: TRBJ2-6
D: TRBD2

CDR3: CASSPYRGVEAFF
DNA: TGTGCCAGCTCACCATACAGGGGGGTTGAAGCTTTCTTT
size: .
length: 13
V: TRBV18
J: TRBJ1-1
D: TRBD1

CDR3: CASSVYRGRGDEKLFF
DNA: TGTGCCAGCAGCGTATACAGGGGGCGCGGGGATGAAAAACTGTTTTTT
size: .
length: 16
V: TRBV7-8
J: TRBJ1-4
D: TRBD1

CDR3: CASSIGTSGNTDTQYF
DNA: TGCGCCAGCAGCATTGGGACTAGCGGAAACACAGATACGCAGTATTTT
size: .
length: 16
V: TRBV5-1
J: TRBJ2-3
D: TRBD2

CDR3: CASSLLGQGYEQYF
DNA: TGTGCCAGCAGCCTTTTGGGACAGGGTTACGAGCAGTACTTC
size: .
length: 14
V: TRBV7-3
J: TRBJ2-7
D: TRBD1

CDR3: CARMGGAHRKGQPKNIQYF
DNA: TGTGCCAGGATGGGGGGGGCGCATAGGAAAGGGCAACCCAAAAACATTCAGTACTTC
size: .
length: 19
V: TRBV11-2
J: TRBJ2-4
D: .

CDR3: CASSSGQGSNQPQHF
DNA: TGTGCCAGCAGCTCCGGACAGGGTAGCAATCAGCCCCAGCATTTT
size: once
length: 15
V: TRBV6-6
J: TRBJ1-5
D: TRBD1

CDR3: CASSSSGGARTYNEQFF
DNA: TGTGCCAGCTCGTCCAGCGGGGGGGCCCGGACCTACAATGAGCAGTTCTTC
size: .
length: 17
V: TRBV18
J: TRBJ2-1
D: TRBD2

CDR3: CASSTSSGRVDEQFF
DNA: TGTGCCAGCAGCACTAGCAGTGGGCGGGTCGATGAGCAGTTCTTC
size: .
length: 15
V: TRBV7-9
J: TRBJ2-1
D: .

CDR3: CASLSGRGDYEQYF
DNA: TGTGCCAGCCTCTCGGGCAGGGGCGACTACGAGCAGTACTTC
size: .
length: 14
V: TRBV2
J: TRBJ2-7
D: .

CDR3: CAIRPGQGGYGYTF
DNA: TGTGCCATCAGGCCCGGACAGGGAGGATATGGCTACACCTTC
size: .
length: 14
V: TRBV10-3
J: TRBJ1-2
D: TRBD1

CDR3: CASTSSGSSYNEQFF
DNA: TGTGCCAGCACGTCTAGCGGGAGCTCCTACAATGAGCAGTTCTTC
size: .
length: 15
V: TRBV6-1
J: TRBJ2-1
D: TRBD2

CDR3: CASSEATSGYNEQFF
DNA: TGTGCCAGCAGTGAAGCGACTAGCGGCTACAATGAGCAGTTCTTC
size: .
length: 15
V: TRBV2
J: TRBJ2-1
D: TRBD2

CDR3: CASSTERRGIEETQYF
DNA: TGTGCCAGCAGTACCGAGCGCAGGGGGATCGAAGAGACCCAGTACTTC
size: .
length: 16
V: TRBV28
J: TRBJ2-5
D: TRBD1

CDR3: CASTLQQMNTEAFF
DNA: TGTGCCAGCACCCTACAGCAGATGAACACTGAAGCTTTCTTT
size: .
length: 14
V: TRBV2
J: TRBJ1-1
D: .

CDR3: CASTRRAALAGEFNEQFF
DNA: TGTGCCAGCACCAGAAGGGCGGCACTAGCGGGAGAATTCAATGAGCAGTTCTTC
size: .
length: 18
V: TRBV27
J: TRBJ2-1
D: TRBD2

CDR3: CASSILRQSSNQPQHF
DNA: TGTGCCAGTAGTATTCTAAGACAGAGTAGCAATCAGCCCCAGCATTTT
size: .
length: 16
V: TRBV19
J: TRBJ1-5
D: .

CDR3: CASSSRTGLYGYTF
DNA: TGTGCCAGCAGCTCACGGACAGGGCTTTATGGCTACACCTTC
size: .
length: 14
V: TRBV7-9
J: TRBJ1-2
D: TRBD1

CDR3: CASSEAPDTAYEQYF
DNA: TGTGCCAGCAGTGAAGCCCCCGACACGGCCTACGAGCAGTACTTC
size: once
length: 15
V: TRBV2
J: TRBJ2-7
D: .

CDR3: CASSLGTGRNEKLFF
DNA: TGTGCCAGCAGCTTGGGGACAGGGCGGAATGAAAAACTGTTTTTT
size: .
length: 15
V: TRBV5-4
J: TRBJ1-4
D: TRBD1

CDR3: CASSTDRGTEAFF
DNA: TGTGCCAGCAGCACCGACAGGGGCACTGAAGCTTTCTTT
size: .
length: 13
V: TRBV11-3
J: TRBJ1-1
D: TRBD1

CDR3: CSARVGAGAFF
DNA: TGCAGTGCTAGAGTGGGGGCGGGAGCTTTCTTT
size: .
length: 11
V: TRBV20-1
J: TRBJ1-1
D: .

CDR3: CASSKEGTGNTGELFF
DNA: TGTGCCAGCAGCAAAGAGGGGACAGGGAACACCGGGGAGCTGTTTTTT
size: .
length: 16
V: TRBV21-1
J: TRBJ2-2
D: .

CDR3: CASSQGQVTNNEQFF
DNA: TGCGCCAGCAGCCAAGGACAGGTAACCAACAATGAGCAGTTCTTC
size: .
length: 15
V: TRBV4-3
J: TRBJ2-1
D: .

CDR3: CASSLSGPHEQYF
DNA: TGCGCCAGCAGCTTGTCAGGGCCCCACGAGCAGTACTTC
size: .
length: 13
V: TRBV5-1
J: TRBJ2-7
D: .

CDR3: CASSHGQAFNEKLFF
DNA: TGTGCCAGCAGCCACGGACAGGCTTTTAATGAAAAACTGTTTTTT
size: few
length: 15
V: TRBV7-9
J: TRBJ1-4
D: TRBD1

CDR3: CASTTTGISNQPQHF
DNA: TGTGCCAGCACCACGACAGGGATTAGCAATCAGCCCCAGCATTTT
size: .
length: 15
V: TRBV28
J: TRBJ1-5
D: TRBD1

CDR3: CASSPFRRAQHF
DNA: TGTGCCAGCAGTCCCTTCCGGCGGGCCCAGCATTTT
size: .
length: 12
V: TRBV28
J: TRBJ1-5
D: .

CDR3: CASSLRDRGPFMNTEAFF
DNA: TGCGCCAGCAGCCTCCGGGACAGGGGGCCGTTCATGAACACTGAAGCTTTCTTT
size: once
length: 18
V: TRBV5-1
J: TRBJ1-1
D: TRBD1

CDR3: CASSFQGGANYGYTF
DNA: TGCGCCAGCAGCTTTCAGGGGGGCGCCAACTATGGCTACACCTTC
size: .
length: 15
V: TRBV5-1
J: TRBJ1-2
D: TRBD1

CDR3: CASSLNRTRGRYEQYF
DNA: TGTGCCAGCAGTTTAAACCGGACTAGGGGTCGGTACGAGCAGTACTTC
size: .
length: 16
V: TRBV28
J: TRBJ2-7
D: TRBD2

CDR3: CASTAGGLPSTDTQYF
DNA: TGTGCCAGTACAGCGGGGGGCCTACCTAGCACAGATACGCAGTATTTT
size: .
length: 16
V: TRBV19
J: TRBJ2-3
D: TRBD2

CDR3: CASSLLASSVNNEQFF
DNA: TGTGCCAGCAGCTTACTTGCTAGCTCGGTGAACAATGAGCAGTTCTTC
size: .
length: 16
V: TRBV11-2
J: TRBJ2-1
D: .

CDR3: CSARDLDTIYF
DNA: TGCAGTGCTAGAGATCTAGACACCATATATTTT
size: .
length: 11
V: TRBV20-1
J: TRBJ1-3
D: .

CDR3: CASGGVLSTDTQYF
DNA: TGTGCCAGCGGGGGGGTCCTTAGCACAGATACGCAGTATTTT
size: .
length: 14
V: TRBV9
J: TRBJ2-3
D: TRBD2

CDR3: CAWKRSLADTQYF
DNA: TGTGCCTGGAAGCGGTCCCTGGCAGATACGCAGTATTTT
size: .
length: 13
V: TRBV30
J: TRBJ2-3
D: .

CDR3: CASLGAGWTAGELFF
DNA: TGTGCCAGCCTCGGGGCGGGATGGACGGCCGGGGAGCTGTTTTTT
size: .
length: 15
V: TRBV6-6
J: TRBJ2-2
D: .

CDR3: CATREGGSSYEQYF
DNA: TGTGCCACGCGGGAGGGGGGGAGCTCCTACGAGCAGTACTTC
size: .
length: 14
V: TRBV10-3
J: TRBJ2-7
D: TRBD2

CDR3: CASSLTRDRSYEQYF
DNA: TGTGCCAGCAGCTTAACACGGGACAGATCCTACGAGCAGTACTTC
size: .
length: 15
V: TRBV7-2
J: TRBJ2-7
D: TRBD1

CDR3: CASSTSGYDYEQYF
DNA: TGTGCCAGCAGTACTAGCGGATACGACTACGAGCAGTACTTC
size: .
length: 14
V: TRBV6-6
J: TRBJ2-7
D: TRBD2

CDR3: CASSPREGSTDTQYF
DNA: TGTGCCAGCAGCCCTCGGGAGGGGAGCACAGATACGCAGTATTTT
size: .
length: 15
V: TRBV9
J: TRBJ2-3
D: TRBD2

CDR3: CASSRTTYNEQFF
DNA: TGTGCCAGCAGCCGGACTACCTACAATGAGCAGTTCTTC
size: .
length: 13
V: TRBV7-6
J: TRBJ2-1
D: .

CDR3: CASVEVYEQYF
DNA: TGTGCCAGCGTTGAGGTGTACGAGCAGTACTTC
size: .
length: 11
V: TRBV6-5
J: TRBJ2-7
D: .

CDR3: CASSGTGPTNQPQHF
DNA: TGTGCCAGCAGTGGGACAGGCCCAACCAATCAGCCCCAGCATTTT
size: .
length: 15
V: TRBV27
J: TRBJ1-5
D: TRBD1

CDR3: CASSQDIKTAIIQDSPLHF
DNA: TGCGCCAGCAGCCAAGATATAAAGACTGCCATAATTCAAGATTCACCCCTCCACTTT
size: once
length: 19
V: TRBV4-1
J: TRBJ1-6
D: .

CDR3: CASSAPLGTSLYNEQFF
DNA: TGTGCCAGCAGCGCGCCCCTTGGGACTAGCCTCTACAATGAGCAGTTCTTC
size: .
length: 17
V: TRBV9
J: TRBJ2-1
D: TRBD2

CDR3: CASSFGDRGYEQYF
DNA: TGTGCCAGCAGTTTCGGGGACAGGGGGTACGAGCAGTACTTC
size: .
length: 14
V: TRBV27
J: TRBJ2-7
D: TRBD1

CDR3: CASSWDSIGTDTQYF
DNA: TGTGCCAGCAGTTGGGACAGTATCGGCACAGATACGCAGTATTTT
size: .
length: 15
V: TRBV2
J: TRBJ2-3
D: TRBD1